The TCR beta chain under discussion was sequenced for a study of molecular identifiers for immune sequencing clone quantification. On this clonotype: Its antigen is undetermined.

V shed 0 bases and J 3 bases; nucleotides not matched to a gene: 6. This CDR3 spans 16 amino acids. CDR1 PRHDT and CDR2 FYEKMQ come from the germline V gene (reference sequence). Study-wide results and caveats: Clones carrying above 20 RNA copies accounted for over 99% of effector molecules, under 1% in naive cells. Amid 750,000 to 1,000,000 naive cells, spiked Jurkat TCR RNA from one cell was reportedly still detectable.

Bulk TCR library preparation followed previously described methods with listed TCR primers. TCRdb called the PCR reads again in MiXCR, with one record for every CDR3 protein. Found here are tens of thousands of distinct CDR3 sequences, roughly 23% of them singletons; the top ten hold 0.85% to 1.2%. The source is a human donor in good health. Some libraries in this study had Jurkat cell RNA spiked in. The sample comprised naive CD8+ T cells from blood, with Jurkat cell RNA spiked in. Subset denoted: FACS-sorted CD8+CD4-CCR7+CD45RA+ naive T cells. V gene TRBV13 combines with J gene TRBJ2-7, with 9 bases aligning to TRBD1. The DNA of the CDR3 is TGTGCCAGCAGCTTAGGAACCGGGACAGGGATCTACGAGCAGTACTTC. It specifies CASSLGTGTGIYEQYF.